This T cell receptor beta chain originates from a study of CD8 T cells in Susac syndrome (dated by TCRdb to about 2019). Notes on the research overall: The study used repertoire sequencing to test whether antigen drove CD8+ T cell activation and differentiation in Susac syndrome. CD8+ T cell repertoire clonality was compared between more than 9 healthy donors, some 14 Susac syndrome patients and approximately 15 multiple sclerosis patients.

Note on this clonotype: The antigen it binds to is not known. The input lacks base qualities; no much larger clone sits a single base away.

What the work shows at the level of the full study, not this receptor alone: The number of individuals in the TCR sequencing and HLA analysis was acknowledged as relatively small.

RNA was extracted using the RNeasy kit, and about 0.5 to 1 microgram was reverse transcribed with random hexamers. The immunoSEQ multiplex PCR assay, covering 54 Vbeta and 13 Jbeta segments, was used to amplify TCR beta CDR3 regions. To correct PCR amplification bias, a synthetic template baseline was used for both primer optimization and computational correction. In the source study's methods: Reads were annotated to V, D and J genes according to IMGT and were analyzed with immunoSEQ Analyzer, with only productive sequences retained. To calculate clonality, Shannon entropy was normalized by log2 of the number of productive unique sequences and then subtracted from one. For each patient and control, public and private clones were evaluated among the 100 most prevalent clones. Susac-specific clones were defined as absent from healthy and MS cohorts, about 1,100 published viral clones and other ImmuneACCESS disease sequences. Through fastp at Q25 and MiXCR, TCRdb rebuilt clones from the public reads, retaining in-frame beta chains. Merged by CDR3 protein, the rows form single entries marked with the most common genes and DNA. TCRdb, not the original authors, processed these V and J calls. The sample includes about 280,000 distinct CDR3 sequences, with approximately 81% observed a single time. The biggest ten clones account for over 0.1% of the sample.

Peripheral blood CD8+ and CD4+ T cells from healthy donors, Susac syndrome patients and multiple sclerosis patients were profiled by high-throughput TCR beta sequencing. Multiple sclerosis controls were treatment-naive patients with stable or active relapsing-remitting disease fulfilling revised McDonald criteria. CD8+ TEMRA cells were enriched by FACS, while bulk CD8+ and CD4+ T cells were purified by magnetic negative isolation. Blood was collected in EDTA tubes and processed within 24 hours, with PBMCs isolated through density gradient centrifugation. PBMCs intended for TCR sequencing were frozen in liquid nitrogen and were later thawed in a 37 degrees C water bath. A purity of at least 90% was achieved for sorted or isolated CD4+, CD8+ and CD8+ TEMRA cells. The TCR comes from a human donor with multiple sclerosis. Sequences were obtained from CD8+ T cells from PBMCs.

The CDR3 reads as follows: CASSSPTGEADTQYF. The bases are TGCGCCAGCAGCTCCCCGACAGGGGAGGCAGATACGCAGTATTTT. The V and J segments used are TRBV5-1 and TRBJ2-3; 8 central bases correspond to TRBD1. CDR3 length: 15 amino acids, cysteine to phenylalanine. Just the 45-base CDR3 DNA is kept, in frame starting at base 1. Compared with germline, V lacks 3 bases and J lacks 4 bases; bases without a gene match: 7. CDR1 SGHRS and CDR2 YFSETQ are derived from the germline V gene.